This T cell receptor beta chain was sequenced during a study of blood T cell repertoires in COVID-19. Note on this clone: Distinct nucleotide sequences in the sample also encode this CDR3.

Clinical histories supplied by participants themselves formed the basis of cohort assignment. Among Cohort 3 donors, those recovered had two negative PCRs, clearance, or symptom resolution. The CDR3 extends over 13 amino acids. Germline values: CDR1 MNHEY, CDR2 SVGAGI. V was clipped by 5 bases and J by 0 bases, with 7 bases between them. Measured with immunoSEQ multiplex PCR; TCRdb has only the in-frame clones, and not every one. The sample lists 240,000 or so clones, roughly 83% seen once, with roughly 1.9% in the top ten. The receptor was derived from a woman aged 50 to 60 who had recovered from COVID-19. The sequenced material came from PBMCs or T cells enriched from blood (not recorded which). The rearrangement links TRBV6-5 to TRBJ1-2, with D perhaps matching TRBD1 (6 bases). DNA of the CDR3: TGTGCCAGCAGTAGGACAGCTAACTATGGCTACACCTTC. Its translation: CASSRTANYGYTF.